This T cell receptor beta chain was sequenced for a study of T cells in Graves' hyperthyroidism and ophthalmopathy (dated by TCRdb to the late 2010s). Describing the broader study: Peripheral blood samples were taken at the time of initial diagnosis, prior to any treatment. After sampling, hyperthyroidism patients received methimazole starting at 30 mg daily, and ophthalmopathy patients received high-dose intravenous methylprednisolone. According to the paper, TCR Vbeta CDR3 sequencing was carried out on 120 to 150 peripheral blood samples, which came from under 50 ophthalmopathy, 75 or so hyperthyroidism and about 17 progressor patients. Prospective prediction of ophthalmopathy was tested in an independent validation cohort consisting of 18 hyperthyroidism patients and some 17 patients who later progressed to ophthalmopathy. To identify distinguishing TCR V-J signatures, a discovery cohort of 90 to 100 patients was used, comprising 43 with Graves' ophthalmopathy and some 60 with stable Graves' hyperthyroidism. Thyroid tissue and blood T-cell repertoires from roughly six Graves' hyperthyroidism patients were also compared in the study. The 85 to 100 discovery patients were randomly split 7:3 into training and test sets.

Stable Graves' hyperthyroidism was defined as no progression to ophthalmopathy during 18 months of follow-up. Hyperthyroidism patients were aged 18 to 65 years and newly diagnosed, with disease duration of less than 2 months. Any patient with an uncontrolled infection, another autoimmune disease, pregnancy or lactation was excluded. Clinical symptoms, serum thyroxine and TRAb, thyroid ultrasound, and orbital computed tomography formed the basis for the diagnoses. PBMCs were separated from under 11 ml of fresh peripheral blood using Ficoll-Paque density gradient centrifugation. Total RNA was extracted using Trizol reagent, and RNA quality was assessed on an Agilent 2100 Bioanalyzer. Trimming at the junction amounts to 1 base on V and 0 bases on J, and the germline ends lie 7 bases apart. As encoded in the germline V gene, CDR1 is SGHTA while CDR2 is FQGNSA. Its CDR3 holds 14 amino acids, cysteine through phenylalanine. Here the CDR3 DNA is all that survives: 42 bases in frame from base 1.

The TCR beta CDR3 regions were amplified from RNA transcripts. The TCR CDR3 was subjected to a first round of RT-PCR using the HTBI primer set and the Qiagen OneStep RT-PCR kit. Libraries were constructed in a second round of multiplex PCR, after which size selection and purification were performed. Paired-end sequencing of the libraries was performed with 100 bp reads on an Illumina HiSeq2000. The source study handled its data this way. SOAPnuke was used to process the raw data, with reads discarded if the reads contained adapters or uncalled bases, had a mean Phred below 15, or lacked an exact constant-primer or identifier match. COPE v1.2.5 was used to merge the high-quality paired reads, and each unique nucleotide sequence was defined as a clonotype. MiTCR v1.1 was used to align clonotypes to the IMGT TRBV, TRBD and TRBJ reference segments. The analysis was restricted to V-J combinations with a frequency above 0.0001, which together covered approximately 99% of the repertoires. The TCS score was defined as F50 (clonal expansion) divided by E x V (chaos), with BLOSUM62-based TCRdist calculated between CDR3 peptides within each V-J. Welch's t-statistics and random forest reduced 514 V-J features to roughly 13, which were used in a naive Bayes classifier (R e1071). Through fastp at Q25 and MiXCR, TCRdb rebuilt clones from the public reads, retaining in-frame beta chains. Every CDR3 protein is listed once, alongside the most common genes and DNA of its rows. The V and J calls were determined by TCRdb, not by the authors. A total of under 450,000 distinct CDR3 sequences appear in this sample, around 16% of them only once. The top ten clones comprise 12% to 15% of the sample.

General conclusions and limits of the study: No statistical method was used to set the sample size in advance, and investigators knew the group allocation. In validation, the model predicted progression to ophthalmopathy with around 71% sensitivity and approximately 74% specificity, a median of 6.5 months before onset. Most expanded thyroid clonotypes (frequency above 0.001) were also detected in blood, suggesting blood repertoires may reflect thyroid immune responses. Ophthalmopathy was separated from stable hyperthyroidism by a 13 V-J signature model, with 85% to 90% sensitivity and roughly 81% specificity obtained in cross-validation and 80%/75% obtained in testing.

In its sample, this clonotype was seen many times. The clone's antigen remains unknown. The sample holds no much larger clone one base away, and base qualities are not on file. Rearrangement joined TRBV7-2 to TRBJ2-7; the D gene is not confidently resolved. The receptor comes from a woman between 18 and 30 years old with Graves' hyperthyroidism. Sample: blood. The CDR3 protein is CASSLGPASYEQYF. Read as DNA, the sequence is TGTGCCAGCAGCTTAGGGCCGGCCTCCTACGAGCAGTACTTC.